This TCR beta chain was observed in a study of cytomegalovirus exposure and HLA in healthy donors. The PCR used 60 Vbeta and 13 Jbeta primers. Method: immunoSEQ multiplex PCR; TCRdb's copy keeps in-frame clones and lacks some. The sample includes approximately 150,000 clones, about four fifths of them seen just once. This clone was observed a few times. Germline loops: CDR1 SGHVS, CDR2 FNYEAQ. The length of the CDR3 is 17 residues. J was trimmed by 2 bases and V by 4 bases; bases with no gene match: 7. The donors comprised healthy bone marrow donors. The sequencing input was PBMCs. The TCR was taken from a male donor in good health and CMV-seronegative. The chain employs TRBV7-6 and TRBJ2-3; TRBD2 matches 12 bases. For the CDR3, the DNA is TGTGCCAGCAGCTCCATGGCTAGCGGGAGGGCCACAGATACGCAGTATTTT. Protein sequence: CASSSMASGRATDTQYF.